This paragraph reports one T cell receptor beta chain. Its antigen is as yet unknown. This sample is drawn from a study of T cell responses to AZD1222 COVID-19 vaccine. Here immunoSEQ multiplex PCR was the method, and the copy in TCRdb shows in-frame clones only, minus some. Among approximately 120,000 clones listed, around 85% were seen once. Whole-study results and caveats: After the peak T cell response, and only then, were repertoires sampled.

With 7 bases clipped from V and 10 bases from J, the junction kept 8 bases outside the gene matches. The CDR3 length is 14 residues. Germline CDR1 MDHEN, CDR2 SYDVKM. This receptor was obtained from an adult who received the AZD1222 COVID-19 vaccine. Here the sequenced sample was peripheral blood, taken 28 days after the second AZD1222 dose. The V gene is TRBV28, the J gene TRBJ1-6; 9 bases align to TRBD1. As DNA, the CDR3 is TGTGCCAGCACCCCCGGGACAGGGTTCTCACCCCTCCACTTT. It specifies CASTPGTGFSPLHF.